A single sample is the source of the 26 T cell receptor beta chains below, sequenced in a study of T cell repertoires in cytomegalovirus infection (dated by TCRdb to between 2018 and 2020). The intended sense of this specimen's treatment or condition label: in vitro stimulation with specific CMV peptide epitopes to enrich CMV-specific T cells. These TCRs are of unknown antigen specificity. Sequencing instrument: Illumina HiSeq 1500. The public reads were run again by TCRdb, first through fastp at Q25 and then through MiXCR, and only productive beta chains were kept. Rows are unified per CDR3 protein, each entry keeping the most common DNA and genes. For this sample the table gives some 110,000 distinct CDR3 sequences, of which approximately 30% were detected only once. Roughly 58% of the sample is in the top ten clones. The sequences come from CD8+ T cells from cultured PBMCs, collected from culture after CMV antigen stimulation. The receptors derive from a human donor in good health (CMV status not recorded). Some clones in this sample may be carry-over from other donors' samples.

The chain combines TRBV27 with TRBJ2-1, with TRBD2 matching 15 bases. The CDR3 consists of 15 residues. With 8 bases clipped from V and 7 bases from J, the junction kept 6 bases outside the gene matches. From germline, CDR1 is MNHEY and CDR2 SMNVEV (reference sequence). CDR3 DNA: TGTGCCAGCGGACTAGCGGGGGGGTCTGGGAATGAGCAGTTCTTC. Its translation is CASGLAGGSGNEQFF.

In DNA form, the CDR3 reads TGTGCCAGCAGTTACCCCCTAGCGGGGGTGACCGGGGAGCTGTTTTTT. Translated: CASSYPLAGVTGELFF. This chain links TRBV6-6 with TRBJ2-2, with TRBD2 matching 10 bases. Germline V gene sequence: CDR1 MNHNY, CDR2 SVGAGI (reference sequence). Trimming removed 2 bases from V and 5 bases from J; junction bases left unmatched: 5. This CDR3 is 16 amino acids long.

This clonotype came up a few times. The chain is built from TRBV6-1 and TRBJ2-1, with 9 bases matching TRBD1. Trimming cost V 3 bases and J 5 bases; bases outside gene matches: 11. Germline V CDR1 and CDR2: MNHNS, SASEGT. CDR3 size: 17 residues. CDR3 sequence reads: CASSDDSRDRADNEQFF. CDR3 nucleotide sequence: TGTGCCAGCAGTGACGATAGCCGGGACAGGGCAGACAATGAGCAGTTCTTC.

This clonotype was recorded many times. The rearrangement uses TRBV7-9 and TRBJ2-5; a possible D gene is TRBD1 (6 bases). This CDR3 is 14 amino acids long. The germline V and J ends were trimmed by 2 bases and 7 bases, with 14 bases remaining between them. Germline CDR1 reads SEHNR; CDR2 reads FQNEAQ (reference sequence). CDR3 sequence reads: CASSLQGQPPTQYF. The CDR3 DNA reads as TGTGCCAGCAGCTTACAAGGACAGCCTCCGACCCAGTACTTC.

This clonotype was detected only a few times. The gene calls are TRBV6-2 or TRBV6-3 and TRBJ2-5; D unresolved. Looked up from germline, CDR1 is MNHEY and CDR2 is SVGEGT. The CDR3 loop spans 14 amino acids. Trimming pared 4 bases from V and 1 base from J, leaving 10 bases between. For the CDR3, the DNA is TGTGCCAGCAGTTCCTACTTGGCCCAAGAGACCCAGTACTTC. It specifies CASSSYLAQETQYF.

In regard to this clonotype: Because the CDR3 is missing its conserved closing phenylalanine or tryptophan, this is likely a read error. The chain uses TRBV4-3 and TRBJ2-1; no firm D call. The CDR3 covers 14 residues. Trimming left V 1 base short and J 6 bases short, with 10 bases between. Germline V lookup: CDR1 LGHNA, CDR2 YSLEER. The chain's CDR3 is CASSQVGRGNEQFS. The CDR3 bases are TGCGCCAGCAGCCAAGTTGGGCGAGGCAATGAGCAGTTCTCC.

The CDR3 bases are TGTGCCACCAGTGATTTTCACAGCCCCTACGAGCAGTACTTC. Translation gives CATSDFHSPYEQYF. The chain employs TRBV24-1 and TRBJ2-7; no definite D call. The CDR3 has 14 residues. V was clipped by 1 base and J by 2 bases, with 8 bases between them. In germline, CDR1 is KGHDR, CDR2 SFDVKD.

The sample holds one count of this clonotype. The rearrangement uses TRBV4-3 and TRBJ1-5; tentatively, D is TRBD1 (5 bases). Trimming removed 4 bases at V and 7 bases at J, with 14 bases between. The CDR3 is made up of 14 amino acids. CDR1 is LGHNA, CDR2 YSLEER, per germline. The CDR3 DNA reads as TGCGCCAGCAGCCCGTCCAGGGTAGGACAGCCCCAGCATTTT. This encodes CASSPSRVGQPQHF.

The V call is TRBV29-1, the J call TRBJ1-1, with TRBD1 matching over 8 bases. Trimming cost V 7 bases and J 4 bases; bases outside gene matches: 5. The germline gives CDR1 SQVTM, CDR2 ANQGSEA. The CDR3 totals 12 residues. This CDR3 reads CSAGTGGTEAFF. The CDR3 DNA reads as TGCAGCGCCGGAACAGGGGGCACTGAAGCTTTCTTT.

This clonotype was picked up a small number of times. J is TRBJ1-2 and V is TRBV7-9; 7 bases fit TRBD1. The CDR3 loop spans 15 amino acids. J gave up 4 bases and V 2 bases, and 7 bases lay outside the gene matches. The germline CDR1 and CDR2 sequences are SEHNR and FQNEAQ (reference sequence). In DNA, the CDR3 is TGTGCCAGCAGCTTATCCGGGACAGCATCCTATGGCTACACCTTC. Protein: CASSLSGTASYGYTF.

The chain links TRBV5-4 to TRBJ2-3, with D possibly matching TRBD1 (6 bases). The germline CDR1 and CDR2 sequences are SGHNT and YYREEE (reference sequence). The ends were cut back, 9 bases at V and 0 bases at J, with 20 bases in the middle. The CDR3 contains 16 residues. The CDR3 sequence is CATWTPGQLSTDTQYF. CDR3 DNA: TGTGCCACCTGGACACCCGGACAGCTTAGCACAGATACGCAGTATTTT.

This clonotype was seen only a few times. The gene calls are TRBV7-3 and TRBJ2-6; D call uncertain. V gave up 5 bases and J gave up 4 bases, with 9 bases separating them. In germline, CDR1 is SGHTA, CDR2 FQGTGA. CDR3 length equals 14 residues. The CDR3 DNA follows: TGTGCCAGCAGCACAGCACCCGGGGCCAACGTCCTGACTTTC. Protein product: CASSTAPGANVLTF.

This chain connects TRBV20-1 to TRBJ1-5; D unresolved. Germline assignment: CDR1 DFQATT and CDR2 SNEGSKA (reference sequence). V was clipped by 6 bases and J by 4 bases, with 13 bases between them. The CDR3 is 13 residues long. The CDR3 bases are TGCAGTGCCGAAGGGAGAGGTAATCAGCCCCAGCATTTT. Translating it yields CSAEGRGNQPQHF.

The CDR3 sequence is CASSLGLAYEQYF. Here the CDR3 DNA reads TGTGCCAGCAGTCTCGGACTAGCCTACGAGCAGTACTTC. The genes are TRBV27 and TRBJ2-7; the match to TRBD2 covers 7 bases. Germline V gives CDR1 MNHEY, CDR2 SMNVEV (reference sequence). Germline trimming cut 5 bases from V and 2 bases from J; bases unmatched to any gene: 3. The CDR3 has 13 residues.

The V call is TRBV27, the J call TRBJ2-7; 10 bases match TRBD2. The V gene's germline CDR1 is MNHEY and CDR2 SMNVEV (reference sequence). The CDR3 has 16 amino acids. V was pared by 4 bases and J by 2 bases, with 8 bases of the junction left unmatched. CDR3 amino acids: CASSYSGGDYPYEQYF. CDR3 nucleotide sequence: TGTGCCAGCAGTTACAGCGGGGGGGATTATCCCTACGAGCAGTACTTC.

The chain carries TRBV7-6 and TRBJ1-1; 7 nucleotides agree with TRBD1. The CDR3 sequence is 15 residues long. Germline CDR1 is SGHVS and CDR2 is FNYEAQ. V was clipped by 1 base and J by 10 bases; unmatched bases: 12. In nucleotides, the CDR3 is TGTGCCAGCAGCTTAGGGGGGTTAGGGGGCGATGGAGCTTTCTTT. Its protein is CASSLGGLGGDGAFF.

The chain uses TRBV4-1 and TRBJ1-1; D remains ambiguous. V lost 3 bases to trimming and J lost 6 bases, with 11 bases between them. Germline CDR1 is MGHRA and CDR2 is YSYEKL. The CDR3 spans 13 residues. CDR3 nucleotide sequence: TGCGCCAGCAGCCATCATTGGGAGCCTGAAGCTTTCTTT. It specifies CASSHHWEPEAFF.

The chain employs TRBV6-1 and TRBJ1-2; D is ambiguous. Between the trimmed V and J ends, which lost 3 bases and 1 base, there was a span of 15 bases. The CDR3 extends over 16 amino acids. CDR1 MNHNS and CDR2 SASEGT come from the germline V gene. The CDR3 is CASSDGGSFLNYGYTF. In DNA, the CDR3 is TGTGCCAGCAGTGATGGTGGGAGCTTCCTTAACTATGGCTACACCTTC.

This chain joins TRBV4-1 and TRBJ1-1, with unresolved D. CDR1 is MGHRA and CDR2 is YSYEKL in the germline V gene. CDR3 length equals 13 residues. Trimming cost V 3 bases and J 4 bases, with 9 bases left between them. CDR3 amino acids: CASSQGVATEAFF. CDR3 nucleotide sequence: TGCGCCAGCAGCCAGGGCGTGGCCACTGAAGCTTTCTTT.

This clonotype was recorded at least ten times. The chain joins TRBV7-2 to TRBJ2-3; possible D gene TRBD2, 5 bases. The germline gives CDR1 SGHTA, CDR2 FQGNSA. The CDR3 length is 13 residues. V was shortened by 10 bases and J by 0 bases, with 11 bases between the two germline ends. The CDR3 here is CAIGKTSTDTQYF. The CDR3, as DNA: TGTGCCATCGGGAAAACTAGCACAGATACGCAGTATTTT.

This clonotype was seen repeatedly, ten times or more. The CDR3 nucleotides read TGTGCCAGCAGCCGGAAATCTACAGGGGGAGATACGCAGTATTTT. Amino acid sequence: CASSRKSTGGDTQYF. The J gene is TRBJ2-3, the V gene TRBV7-8, with 8 bases lining up with TRBD1. In germline, CDR1 is SGHVS, CDR2 FQNEAQ. The CDR3 is 15 residues long. V was pared by 5 bases and J by 5 bases, with 9 bases of the junction left unmatched.

The table lists this clonotype with many counts. The chain joins TRBV7-2 to TRBJ1-2; 8 nucleotides agree with TRBD1. J gave up 2 bases and V 5 bases, and 10 bases lay outside the gene matches. CDR1 SGHTA and CDR2 FQGNSA come from the germline V gene. The CDR3 sequence is 16 residues long. The CDR3 sequence: CASSGEDRDYNYGYTF. The CDR3 DNA follows: TGTGCCAGCAGCGGCGAGGACAGGGACTACAACTATGGCTACACCTTC.

The genes are TRBV20-1 and TRBJ1-6, with D maybe TRBD1 (6 bases). V lost 0 bases and J 10 bases, leaving 16 bases between the germline ends. Germline CDR1 reads DFQATT; CDR2 reads SNEGSKA (reference sequence). The CDR3 totals 15 residues. CDR3: CSAREGPKGGSPLHF. DNA for the CDR3: TGCAGTGCTAGAGAGGGACCCAAAGGGGGATCACCCCTCCACTTT.

This chain connects TRBV4-1 to TRBJ2-2; 8 bases are a match to TRBD2. Per the germline V gene, CDR1 is MGHRA and CDR2 is YSYEKL. After removal of 2 bases from V and 3 bases from J, the junction contained 5 bases not matched to a gene. CDR3 length: 16 residues. CDR3 in amino acids: CASSQTAGGYTGELFF. For the CDR3, the DNA is TGCGCCAGCAGCCAAACGGCGGGGGGATACACCGGGGAGCTGTTTTTT.

This clonotype was observed a handful of times. The chain has TRBV11-2 and TRBJ1-4; tentatively, D is TRBD1 (5 bases). The CDR3 consists of 12 residues. Between the trimmed V and J ends, which lost 4 bases and 12 bases, there was a span of 12 bases. The germline CDR1 and CDR2 sequences are SGHAT and FQNNGV. CDR3 in DNA: TGTGCCAGCAGCTATAGTCCCAGGGAACTGTTTTTT. Residues: CASSYSPRELFF.

The chain combines TRBV5-1 with TRBJ1-1, with 8 bases aligning to TRBD1. CDR3 length: 15 amino acids. Trimming removed 2 bases from V and 7 bases from J; junction bases left unmatched: 10. CDR1 is SGHRS, CDR2 YFSETQ, per germline. CDR3 DNA sequence: TGCGCCAGCAGCTTCCAGGGGGCGGAAATTAGTGAAGCTTTCTTT. Encoded protein: CASSFQGAEISEAFF. The whole variable domain, remainder taken from reference TRBV5-1 and TRBJ1-1, is KAGVTQTPRYLIKTRGQQVTLSCSPISGHRSVSWYQQTPGQGLQFLFEYFSETQRNKGNFPGRFSGRQFSNSRSEMNVSTLELGDSALYLCASSFQGAEISEAFFGQGTRLTVV.